The entry below describes one T cell receptor beta chain. Its antigen remains unknown. Amplification used 60 Vbeta primers and 13 Jbeta primers. Generated by immunoSEQ multiplex PCR, the TCRdb table keeps only in-frame clones and is missing some. The data hold some 130,000 clones, with approximately 60% observed a single time. These data are taken from a study of cytomegalovirus exposure and HLA in healthy donors. The study's findings and limits: A later analysis reportedly found fewer N-insertions in an Asian-associated ancestry cluster than the roughly 670-donor mean. In vitro checks showed that a few CMV-associated chains really do target CMV antigens.

In germline, CDR1 is ENHRY, CDR2 SYGVKD. CDR3 length equals 13 residues. V was cut by 2 bases and J by 3 bases, with 8 bases left in between. This receptor was obtained from a human donor in good health. The sequencing input was PBMCs. The chain has TRBV10-3 and TRBJ2-7; a weak D match, TRBD1 (5 bases). The DNA for the CDR3 is TGTGCCATCAGTGAGGGGGCACTCTACGAGCAGTACTTC. Its translation: CAISEGALYEQYF.